A selection of T cell receptor beta chains follows, all from one sample in a study of identical twins. TCRdb independently ran MiXCR on the 5' RACE reads; one entry per CDR3 protein. The sample consists of some 560,000 distinct CDR3 sequences, 9.5% to 10% of them appearing once. These data were also filed under a second study, of yellow fever vaccine responses in identical twins.

Sequenced input: PBMCs. These receptors were collected from a woman under 30 in good health. The CDR3 runs from the conserved cysteine through the conserved F or W. The order of the fields is J gene, V gene, clone size, D gene, CDR3 DNA, CDR3 protein. D genes are given only for firm matches. Size tells how often a clone was seen (once, few, many) or the class of an expanded clone, and some rows leave it out.

TRBJ2-1	TRBV20-1	few	-	TGCAGTGCTAGTCGGGAGAGCTCCTACAATGAGCAGTTCTTC	CSASRESSYNEQFF
TRBJ1-1	TRBV4-3	-	-	TGCGCCAGCAGCCAAGAGGACCATGACACTGAAGCTTTCTTT	CASSQEDHDTEAFF
TRBJ2-3	TRBV20-1	few	TRBD2	TGCAGTGCTAGACTAGCGGGGACCACAGATACGCAGTATTTT	CSARLAGTTDTQYF
TRBJ2-5	TRBV13	-	TRBD1	TGTGCCAGCAGCTATATGACAGGGACGAAGGAGACCCAGTACTTC	CASSYMTGTKETQYF
TRBJ2-7	TRBV27	few	-	TGTGCCAGCAGTCCACGACCGACACTCTACGAGCAGTACTTC	CASSPRPTLYEQYF
TRBJ1-2	TRBV5-5	many	-	TGTGCCAGCAGCTCCAGGGCCACTAACTATGGCTACACCTTC	CASSSRATNYGYTF
TRBJ2-1	TRBV9	-	-	TGTGCCAGCAGCTCGTCTAGGGGGGGGCAGTTCTTC	CASSSSRGGQFF
TRBJ2-1	TRBV20-1	-	TRBD2	TGCAGCGCTAGAGATCTTGGGGAGGGGACTGTTTACAATGAGCAGTTCTTC	CSARDLGEGTVYNEQFF
TRBJ2-3	TRBV20-1	-	-	TGCAGTGCTAGGGGAGAACGGGGCACAGATACGCAGTATTTT	CSARGERGTDTQYF
TRBJ2-1	TRBV3-1	many	TRBD2	TGTGCCAGCAGCCCCCGGATAGCGGGAGGCCTCTACAATGAGCAGTTCTTC	CASSPRIAGGLYNEQFF
TRBJ2-2	TRBV27	many	-	TGTGCCAGCAGTTTTTGGCCCACCGGGGAGCTGTTTTTT	CASSFWPTGELFF
TRBJ1-1	TRBV12-3/TRBV12-4	few	TRBD1	TGTGCCAGCAGTTCAAGCAGGCCAGGGGGTAACACTGAAGCTTTCTTT	CASSSSRPGGNTEAFF
TRBJ1-2	TRBV6-2/TRBV6-3	few	-	TGTGCCAGCAGTTACGACGGCAGGAGAACAAGGGAGGACTATGGCTACACCTTC	CASSYDGRRTREDYGYTF
TRBJ2-1	TRBV7-2	many	-	TGTGCCAGCAGCACGAATGAGCAGTTCTTC	CASSTNEQFF
TRBJ2-7	TRBV4-1	many	-	TGCGCCAGCAGCCAGACAGCCGCCTACGAGCAGTACTTC	CASSQTAAYEQYF
TRBJ2-3	TRBV6-5	many	TRBD2	TGTGCCAGCAGTTACTTAGGACTAGCGGGAGAGACAGATACGCAGTATTTT	CASSYLGLAGETDTQYF
TRBJ2-5	TRBV15	-	-	TGTGCCACCAGCTTATACATCGACCAAGAGACCCAGTACTTC	CATSLYIDQETQYF
TRBJ2-7	TRBV20-1	few	-	TGCAGTGCCCCGTCGGGGGTGAACCACGAGCAGTACTTC	CSAPSGVNHEQYF
TRBJ1-4	TRBV2	few	-	TGTGCCAGCACAGGATCAACTAATGAAAAACTGTTTTTT	CASTGSTNEKLFF
TRBJ2-1	TRBV3-1	few	TRBD2	TGTGCCAGCAGCCAAGACCCAAGCGGGAGAGTTAGGAATGAGCAGTTCTTC	CASSQDPSGRVRNEQFF